Sequencing of this T cell receptor (beta chain) was carried out in a study of blood T cell repertoires in COVID-19. Study-wide context: Sample material is recorded as cDNA or gDNA derived from T cells, B-cell-depleted T cells, or PBMCs.

Using immunoSEQ multiplex PCR, the repertoire was profiled, and TCRdb retains in-frame clones only, with some absent. The repertoire holds about 240,000 clones, with around 88% as singletons. The CDR3 loop spans 13 amino acids. CDR1 and CDR2 from the germline V gene are MNHEY and SMNVEV (reference sequence). V was trimmed by 2 bases and J by 10 bases, leaving 14 bases between them. Sequenced input: PBMCs or T cells enriched from blood (not recorded which). The TCR originated in a woman in her twenties or thirties who had recovered from COVID-19. J is TRBJ1-1 and V is TRBV27, with a weak D call TRBD1 (6 bases). The CDR3 reads CASSLEGGATAFF. The CDR3 DNA reads as TGTGCCAGCAGTTTAGAGGGGGGGGCAACAGCTTTCTTT.